The 11 T cell receptor beta chains reported below all come from one sample, sequenced in a study of blood T cell dynamics during melanoma immunotherapy. Time point specified: pre-treatment baseline. Assay used: immunoSEQ multiplex PCR; TCRdb lists only in-frame clones, some missing. This table holds about 9,700 clones, about 88% found once. Sequences were derived from blood, sampled from a patient treated with checkpoint blockade. These receptor sequences come from a human donor with melanoma.

The chain joins TRBV5-4 to TRBJ2-7, with a weak D call TRBD1 (6 bases). The V end was cut by 0 bases, the J end by 5 bases, with 9 bases between. CDR3 size: 13 residues. Germline CDR1 and CDR2: SGHNT and YYREEE (reference sequence). CDR3 sequence: CASSLVNRDEQYF. CDR3 nucleotide sequence: TGTGCCAGCAGCTTGGTAAACAGGGACGAGCAGTACTTC.

The genes are TRBV5-1 and TRBJ2-5; weak D call: TRBD1 (5 bases). V lost 3 bases and J 5 bases, leaving 17 bases between the germline ends. Germline V lookup: CDR1 SGHRS, CDR2 YFSETQ. CDR3 length: 15 amino acids. This CDR3 reads CASSSWGSRDETQYF. CDR3 nucleotides: TGCGCCAGCAGCTCTTGGGGTTCCAGGGATGAGACCCAGTACTTC.

The J gene is TRBJ2-5, the V gene TRBV7-9; D uncertain. The closer fit of TRBJ2-7 to the DNA end suggests the J call may be wrong. Germline V CDR1 and CDR2: SEHNR, FQNEAQ (reference sequence). The CDR3 covers 13 residues. CDR3 nucleotides: TGTGCCAGCAGCTTAGGGGGTCGCTACGAGCAGTACTTC. Translation gives CASSLGGRYEQYF.

This clone was seen just once. The chain is built from TRBV5-6 and TRBJ2-5; D tentatively reads TRBD1 or TRBD2 (6 bases each). Germline V gives CDR1 SGHDT, CDR2 YYEEEE. Trimming took 2 bases from V and 10 from J, leaving 21 bases between them. There are 15 residues in the CDR3. The CDR3: CASSFGGRSESVQYF. In nucleotides, the CDR3 is TGTGCCAGCAGCTTCGGGGGCCGCTCGGAAAGTGTCCAGTACTTC.

V gene TRBV30 combines with J gene TRBJ1-2; possibly TRBD1 for D (5 bases). The ends were cut back, 7 bases at V and 4 bases at J, with 13 bases in the middle. The V gene's germline CDR1 is GTSNPN and CDR2 SVGIG (reference sequence). This CDR3 is 12 amino acids long. The CDR3 sequence is CALQDGTYGYTF. In DNA form, the CDR3 reads TGTGCCTTACAGGACGGGACCTATGGCTACACCTTC.

The genes are TRBV6-1 and TRBJ1-3; D remains ambiguous. The germline V gene encodes CDR1 MNHNS and CDR2 SASEGT. The CDR3 consists of 13 residues. Trimming stripped 3 bases from V and 1 base from J, with 4 bases between. The CDR3 is CASSDMSGNTIYF. The CDR3 DNA reads TGTGCCAGCAGTGACATGTCTGGAAACACCATATATTTT.

This sequence joins TRBV5-6 and TRBJ1-1; a weak D match, TRBD1 (5 bases). The V gene lost 1 base and the J gene lost 4 bases, with 8 bases spanning the gap. Germline V gene sequence: CDR1 SGHDT, CDR2 YYEEEE. The CDR3 has 13 residues. This chain's CDR3 is CASSLYGGTEAFF. The CDR3, as DNA: TGTGCCAGCAGCTTGTATGGGGGCACTGAAGCTTTCTTT.

The chain employs TRBV5-5 and TRBJ2-5; 9 bases are a match to TRBD1. The CDR3 runs 18 residues. Germline V gives CDR1 SGHKS, CDR2 YYEKEE (reference sequence). V gave up 3 bases and J gave up 2 bases; unmatched junction bases: 14. The CDR3 is CASSSTFRDRVLQETQYF. In nucleotides, the CDR3 is TGTGCCAGCAGCTCGACATTCCGGGACAGGGTTCTGCAAGAGACCCAGTACTTC.

A few counts support this clone. V gene TRBV5-4 combines with J gene TRBJ2-3, with 7 bases lining up with TRBD1. J lost 0 bases, V lost 5 bases, and 9 bases had no gene match. CDR1 is SGHNT and CDR2 is YYREEE in the germline V gene (reference sequence). The CDR3 contains 16 residues. For the CDR3, the DNA is TGTGCCAGCAGGGGAAGAGGGACAGCTAGCACAGATACGCAGTATTTT. It specifies CASRGRGTASTDTQYF.

This clone was detected only once. This chain joins TRBV7-9 and TRBJ2-7, with unresolved D. The V and J ends lost 5 bases and 2 bases respectively, with 10 bases between them. This CDR3 is 13 amino acids long. Germline V gene sequence: CDR1 SEHNR, CDR2 FQNEAQ (reference sequence). CDR3 nucleotides: TGTGCCAGCAGCCATGACACCGCCTACGAGCAGTACTTC. This translates into CASSHDTAYEQYF.

The chain combines TRBV5-5 with TRBJ2-7; TRBD1 might be the D (5 bases). The V and J ends lost 2 bases and 3 bases respectively, with 9 bases between them. Germline values: CDR1 SGHKS, CDR2 YYEKEE (reference sequence). CDR3 length: 13 residues. CDR3 in DNA: TGTGCCAGCAGCTTACAGGAATTCTACGAGCAGTACTTC. Protein: CASSLQEFYEQYF.